Listed below are T cell receptor beta chains from one sample, sequenced in a study of radiotherapy plus CTLA-4 blockade in lung cancer. Clones were sequenced by immunoSEQ multiplex PCR, and TCRdb holds only the in-frame ones, with some missing. Of 90,000 or so clones in the sample, roughly 87% were seen once. Sequenced material: peripheral blood, taken from a patient treated with radiotherapy plus ipilimumab. These receptors all stem from a human donor with non-small cell lung cancer who had stable disease on radiotherapy plus ipilimumab. CDR3s include the opening cysteine and the closing phenylalanine or tryptophan. D genes are given only for firm matches. Expanded clones are given a class, and other clones once, few, many or no size at all.

v_call: TRBV10-3
j_call: TRBJ2-4
clone_size: once
d_call: TRBD2
cdr3_aa: CAISELERGKNIQYF
cdr3_nt: TGTGCCATCAGTGAGCTCGAGCGGGGCAAAAACATTCAGTACTTC

v_call: TRBV5-1
j_call: TRBJ2-5
clone_size: .
d_call: .
cdr3_aa: CASSLGPRGNQETQYF
cdr3_nt: TGCGCCAGCAGCTTGGGCCCCAGGGGCAATCAAGAGACCCAGTACTTC

v_call: TRBV4-2
j_call: TRBJ1-3
clone_size: .
d_call: .
cdr3_aa: CATQPLGSSGNTIYF
cdr3_nt: TGTGCCACCCAGCCATTGGGGAGCTCTGGAAACACCATATATTTT

v_call: TRBV28
j_call: TRBJ1-5
clone_size: .
d_call: .
cdr3_aa: CASKYGRYGQPQHF
cdr3_nt: TGTGCCAGCAAATACGGCCGATATGGGCAGCCCCAGCATTTT

v_call: TRBV5-5
j_call: TRBJ1-6
clone_size: .
d_call: .
cdr3_aa: CASSSGQQNSPLHF
cdr3_nt: TGTGCCAGCAGCTCTGGACAGCAGAATTCACCCCTCCACTTT

v_call: TRBV7-2
j_call: TRBJ2-3
clone_size: .
d_call: TRBD1
cdr3_aa: CASSWTGGTDTQYF
cdr3_nt: TGTGCCAGCAGCTGGACAGGGGGCACAGATACGCAGTATTTT

v_call: TRBV30
j_call: TRBJ1-5
clone_size: few
d_call: TRBD1
cdr3_aa: CAWRGAGGAGFNQPQHF
cdr3_nt: TGTGCCTGGCGGGGGGCAGGGGGTGCAGGTTTCAATCAGCCCCAGCATTTT

v_call: TRBV6-6
j_call: TRBJ1-1
clone_size: .
d_call: TRBD1
cdr3_aa: CASSYIPGQGSTEAFF
cdr3_nt: TGTGCCAGCAGCTATATCCCGGGACAGGGGAGCACTGAAGCTTTCTTT

v_call: TRBV2
j_call: TRBJ2-3
clone_size: .
d_call: .
cdr3_aa: CASRGGISSTDTQYF
cdr3_nt: TGTGCCAGTCGAGGGGGTATTTCTAGCACAGATACGCAGTATTTT

v_call: TRBV5-6
j_call: TRBJ2-1
clone_size: once
d_call: .
cdr3_aa: CASSPGHTNEQFF
cdr3_nt: TGTGCCAGCAGCCCAGGACATACCAATGAGCAGTTCTTC

v_call: TRBV10-2
j_call: TRBJ1-2
clone_size: .
d_call: .
cdr3_aa: CASRGTAIYGYTF
cdr3_nt: TGCGCCAGCAGAGGGACGGCCATCTATGGCTACACCTTC

v_call: TRBV5-1
j_call: TRBJ1-1
clone_size: .
d_call: .
cdr3_aa: CASSLARSRTMVGGTEAFF
cdr3_nt: TGCGCCAGCAGCTTGGCCAGATCGCGGACCATGGTCGGGGGGACTGAAGCTTTCTTT

v_call: TRBV7-9
j_call: TRBJ2-5
clone_size: .
d_call: TRBD2
cdr3_aa: CASSKDSGGQETQYF
cdr3_nt: TGTGCCAGCTCAAAAGATAGCGGGGGACAAGAGACCCAGTACTTC

v_call: TRBV5-1
j_call: TRBJ2-3
clone_size: .
d_call: TRBD2
cdr3_aa: CASSYGLAGADTQYF
cdr3_nt: TGCGCCAGCAGCTACGGACTAGCGGGGGCAGATACGCAGTATTTT

v_call: TRBV30
j_call: TRBJ2-1
clone_size: .
d_call: TRBD2
cdr3_aa: CAWSVRGQTSGRAWVYNEQFF
cdr3_nt: TGTGCCTGGAGTGTACGAGGTCAGACTAGCGGGAGGGCGTGGGTATACAATGAGCAGTTCTTC

v_call: TRBV6-4
j_call: TRBJ1-5
clone_size: .
d_call: .
cdr3_aa: CASSEGPNQPQHF
cdr3_nt: TGTGCCAGCAGTGAGGGGCCCAATCAGCCCCAGCATTTT

v_call: TRBV5-1
j_call: TRBJ2-5
clone_size: .
d_call: .
cdr3_aa: CASSFNAQETQYF
cdr3_nt: TGCGCCAGCAGCTTTAACGCGCAAGAGACCCAGTACTTC

v_call: TRBV12-2
j_call: TRBJ2-1
clone_size: .
d_call: .
cdr3_aa: CASRLATSGGSPPNEQFF
cdr3_nt: TGTGCAAGTCGCTTAGCTACTAGCGGGGGCTCCCCCCCGAATGAGCAGTTCTTC

v_call: TRBV5-1
j_call: TRBJ2-6
clone_size: once
d_call: .
cdr3_aa: CASSLEGMVGANVLTF
cdr3_nt: TGCGCCAGCAGCTTGGAGGGGATGGTTGGGGCCAACGTCCTGACTTTC

v_call: TRBV5-8
j_call: TRBJ1-1
clone_size: once
d_call: TRBD1
cdr3_aa: CASRFGTGARNTEAFF
cdr3_nt: TGTGCCAGCAGGTTCGGGACAGGGGCCAGGAACACTGAAGCTTTCTTT

v_call: TRBV11-2
j_call: TRBJ2-1
clone_size: .
d_call: .
cdr3_aa: CASSLVAGGSYNEQFF
cdr3_nt: TGTGCCAGCAGCTTAGTTGCCGGGGGTTCCTACAATGAGCAGTTCTTC

v_call: TRBV6-4
j_call: TRBJ2-2
clone_size: .
d_call: TRBD2
cdr3_aa: CASSPSTSGANTGELFF
cdr3_nt: TGTGCCAGCAGTCCGTCCACTAGCGGGGCGAACACCGGGGAGCTGTTTTTT

v_call: TRBV6-6
j_call: TRBJ2-1
clone_size: .
d_call: .
cdr3_aa: CASSPYSDNEQFF
cdr3_nt: TGTGCCAGCAGCCCTTACTCGGACAATGAGCAGTTCTTC